The following is a T cell receptor beta chain sequence with its context. The sample originates from a study of blood T cell repertoires in COVID-19. This CDR3 is built from 14 residues. Germline V gives CDR1 GTSNPN, CDR2 SVGIG (reference sequence). V was trimmed by 2 bases and J by 2 bases, leaving 10 bases between them. Assay: immunoSEQ multiplex PCR; the TCRdb copy retains only in-frame clones and omits some. This table has 250,000 to 350,000 clones, around 85% appearing once. The sequence was collected from a human donor with COVID-19, enrolled during active disease. The donor label of this sample is uncertain. This sequence joins TRBV30 and TRBJ1-5; no clear D gene. Sequencing was carried out using peripheral blood. CDR3 DNA sequence: TGTGCCTGGAGTCCCCGGGGAGGCAATCAGCCCCAGCATTTT. It encodes CAWSPRGGNQPQHF.